Below, 5 T cell receptor beta chains from the same sample are listed, as sequenced in a study of T cell responses to AZD1222 COVID-19 vaccine. Here immunoSEQ multiplex PCR was the method, and the copy in TCRdb shows in-frame clones only, minus some. The sample includes fewer than 90,000 clones, around nine tenths of them seen just once. The source was peripheral blood, collected 28 days after the second AZD1222 dose. All receptors come from an adult who received the AZD1222 COVID-19 vaccine.

DNA of the CDR3: TGTGCCAGCAGCGAAAATGGGGGGACTTCCTACGAGCAGTACTTC. It codes for CASSENGGTSYEQYF. The chain carries TRBV7-9 and TRBJ2-7; tentatively, D is TRBD2 (6 bases). V lost 5 bases and J lost 1, with 15 bases in between. This CDR3 is built from 15 residues. The germline CDR1 and CDR2 sequences are SEHNR and FQNEAQ (reference sequence). Using reference TRBV7-9 and TRBJ2-7 for the parts outside the CDR3, the full variable domain is DTGVSQNPRHKITKRGQNVTFRCDPISEHNRLYWYRQTLGQGPEFLTYFQNEAQLEKSRLLSDRFSAERPKGSFSTLEIQRTEQGDSAMYLCASSENGGTSYEQYFGPGTRLTVT.

The rearrangement links TRBV9 to TRBJ1-1, with 8 bases aligning to TRBD1. This CDR3 has 15 amino acids. Trimming took 3 bases from V and 0 from J; bases not matched to a gene: 4. Germline CDR1 SGDLS, CDR2 YYNGEE. CDR3 loop: CASSARDRLNTEAFF. For the CDR3, the DNA is TGTGCCAGCAGCGCCAGGGACAGGCTGAACACTGAAGCTTTCTTT.

Points on this clone: The sample contains more than one DNA sequence encoding this CDR3. The chain uses TRBV14 and TRBJ1-1; D is unclear. Germline lookup yields CDR1 SGHDN and CDR2 FVKESK. V was cut by 1 base and J by 0 bases, with 6 bases left in between. This CDR3 has 14 residues. Written as DNA, the CDR3 is TGTGCCAGCAGCCAAGCGGGGATGAACACTGAAGCTTTCTTT. This gives the protein CASSQAGMNTEAFF.

This sequence joins TRBV2 and TRBJ2-7; TRBD2 agrees at 7 bases. J gave up 7 bases and V 9 bases, and 12 bases lay outside the gene matches. CDR3 length equals 13 residues. In germline, CDR1 is SNHLY, CDR2 FYNNEI. For the CDR3, the DNA is TGTGCCAGGGCCGGGACTAAGGGCGGGGAGCAGTACTTC. Amino acids: CARAGTKGGEQYF.

This chain uses TRBV5-6 with TRBJ2-2; either TRBD1 or TRBD2 may supply D (5 bases each). This CDR3 region has 16 residues. V lost 2 bases and J 4 bases, leaving 15 bases between the germline ends. Germline V lookup: CDR1 SGHDT, CDR2 YYEEEE. The CDR3: CASSLATGTFTGELFF. For the CDR3, the DNA is TGTGCCAGCAGCTTAGCTACCGGGACCTTCACCGGGGAGCTGTTTTTT.